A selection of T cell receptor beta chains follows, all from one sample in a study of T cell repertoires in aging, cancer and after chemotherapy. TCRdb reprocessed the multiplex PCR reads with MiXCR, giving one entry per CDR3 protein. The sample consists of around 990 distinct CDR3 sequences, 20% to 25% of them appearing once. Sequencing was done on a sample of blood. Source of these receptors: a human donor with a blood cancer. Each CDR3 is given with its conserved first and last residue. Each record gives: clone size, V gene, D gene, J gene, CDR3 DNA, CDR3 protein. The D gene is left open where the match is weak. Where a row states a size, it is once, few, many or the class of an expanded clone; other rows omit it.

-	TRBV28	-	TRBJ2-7	TGTGCCAGCAGCCCAGGGGAGAGGCAGTACTTC	CASSPGERQYF
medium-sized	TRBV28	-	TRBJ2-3	TGTGCCAGCAGCCCCCTAGAGGGAGATACGCAGTATTTT	CASSPLEGDTQYF
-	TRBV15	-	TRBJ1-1	TGTGCCACCAGCAGAGATTTCACTGAAGCTTTCTTT	CATSRDFTEAFF
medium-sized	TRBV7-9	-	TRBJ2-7	TGTGCCAGCAGCTCGAGCATCTACGAGCAGTACTTC	CASSSSIYEQYF
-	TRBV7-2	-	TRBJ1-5	TGTGCCAGCAGCTTGGGCCAGCTCAATCAGCCCCAGCATTTT	CASSLGQLNQPQHF
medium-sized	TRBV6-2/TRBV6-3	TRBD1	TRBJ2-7	TGTGCCAGCAGTTACTCAGGGACAGGGGAGAATTACGAGCAGTACTTC	CASSYSGTGENYEQYF
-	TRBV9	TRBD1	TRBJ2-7	TGTGCCAGCAGCGGACAGGGCGCCTACGAGCAGTACTTC	CASSGQGAYEQYF
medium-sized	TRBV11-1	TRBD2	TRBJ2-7	TGTGCCAGCAGCTTACCTAGCGGAGCCGGCTACGAGCAGTACTTC	CASSLPSGAGYEQYF
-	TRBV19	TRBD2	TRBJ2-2	TGTGCCAGTAGTACCAGGGGGGGGACTAGCGGCACCGGGGAGCTGTTTTTT	CASSTRGGTSGTGELFF
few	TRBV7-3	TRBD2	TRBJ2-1	TGTGCCAGCAGCTTAAATCCGGGGGGAACCTACAATGAGCAGTTCTTC	CASSLNPGGTYNEQFF
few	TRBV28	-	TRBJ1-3	TGTGCCAGCAGCCAACGGGGGGCCCACTCTGGAAACACCATATATTTT	CASSQRGAHSGNTIYF
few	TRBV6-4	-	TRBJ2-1	TGTGCCAGCAGTGACGGGTATGAGCAGTTCTTC	CASSDGYEQFF
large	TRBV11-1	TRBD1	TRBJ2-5	TGTGCCAGCAGCTTCAAGGGACAGAGCCAAGAGACCCAGTACTTC	CASSFKGQSQETQYF
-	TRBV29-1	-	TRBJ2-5	TGCAGCGTTCGCCTACAGCCTATCCAAGAGACCCAATACTTC	CSVRLQPIQETQYF
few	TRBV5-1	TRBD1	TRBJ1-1	TGCGCCAGCAGCTTGGGTGGGGTAGTGGACAGGGGATTCATGAACACTGAAGCTTTCTTT	CASSLGGVVDRGFMNTEAFF
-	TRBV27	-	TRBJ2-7	TGTGCCAGCAGTTTAATCGGCACAGGGCTACTACACTTC	CASSLIGTGLLHF
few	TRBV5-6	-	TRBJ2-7	TGTGCCAGCAGCTCTCCCGATCAGGGTATCTACGAGCAGTACTTC	CASSSPDQGIYEQYF
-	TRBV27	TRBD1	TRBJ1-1	TGTGCCAGCAGTCCGTTAGGGACAGGGGCCCTTGAAGCTTTCTTT	CASSPLGTGALEAFF
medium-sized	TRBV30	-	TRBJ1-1	TGTGCCTGGAGACGCCTGGCCCCCGAAGCTTTCTTT	CAWRRLAPEAFF
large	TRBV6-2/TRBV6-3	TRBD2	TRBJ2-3	TGTGCCACCTCCCGGCTAGCGGACGGAGCAGATACGCAGTATTTT	CATSRLADGADTQYF
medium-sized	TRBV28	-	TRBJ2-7	TGTGCCAGCAGTTTACTAGGAGGGGACCTCTACGAGCAGTACTTC	CASSLLGGDLYEQYF
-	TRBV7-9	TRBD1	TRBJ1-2	TGTGCCAGCAGTTCGGACAGGGGGAACACCTTC	CASSSDRGNTF
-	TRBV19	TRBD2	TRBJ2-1	TGTGCCAGTAAGGGACTAGCGGTATACAATGAGCAGTTCTTC	CASKGLAVYNEQFF
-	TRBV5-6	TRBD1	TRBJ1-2	TGTGCCAGCAGTCGGGACAGGGACTATGGCTACACCTTC	CASSRDRDYGYTF
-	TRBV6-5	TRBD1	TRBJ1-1	TGTGCCTGCAAGGCAGGGGGCGCGGGTACTGAAGCTTTCTTT	CACKAGGAGTEAFF
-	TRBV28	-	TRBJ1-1	TGTGCCAGCAGTTCCGGACAGCCGGGGACTGAAGCTTTCTTT	CASSSGQPGTEAFF
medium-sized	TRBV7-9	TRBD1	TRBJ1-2	TGTGCCAGCAGCTCCTGGGACAGACCTAACTATGGCTACACCTTC	CASSSWDRPNYGYTF
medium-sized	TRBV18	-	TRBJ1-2	TGTGCCAGCTCACCAATACAAGGTGGCTACACCTTC	CASSPIQGGYTF
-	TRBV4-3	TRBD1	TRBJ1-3	TGCGCCAGCAGCAAGGGACAGGCCATAATCGGCACCATATATTTT	CASSKGQAIIGTIYF
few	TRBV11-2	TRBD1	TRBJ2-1	TGTGCCAGCAGCTTGGGGACAGCCAATGAGCAGTTCTTC	CASSLGTANEQFF
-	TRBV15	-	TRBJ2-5	TGTGCCATCGGAGAAGGAAATGCTGGGGAGACCCAGTACTTC	CAIGEGNAGETQYF
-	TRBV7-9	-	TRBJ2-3	TGTGCCAGCAGCCAAGATCCCCCCAGCGCCGTCACAGATACGCAGTATTTT	CASSQDPPSAVTDTQYF
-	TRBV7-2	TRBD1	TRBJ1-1	TGTGCCAGCAGCCCAACAGGGGGTGGTGAAGCTTTCTTT	CASSPTGGGEAFF
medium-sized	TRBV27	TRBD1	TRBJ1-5	TGTGCCAGCAAGGGGACAGACAATCAGCCCCAGCATTTT	CASKGTDNQPQHF
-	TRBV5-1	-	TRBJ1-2	TGCGCCAGCAGCTACGCATCAGGACAACTCTCCTATGGCTACACCTTC	CASSYASGQLSYGYTF
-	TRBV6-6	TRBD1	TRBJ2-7	TGTGCCAGCACTCGGGACAGGGCCAACTTCTACGAGCAGTACTTC	CASTRDRANFYEQYF
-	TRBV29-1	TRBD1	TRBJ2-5	TGCAGCGCCCTGACAGGGGTCGGAGAGACCCAGTACTTC	CSALTGVGETQYF
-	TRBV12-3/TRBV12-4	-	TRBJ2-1	TGTGCCAGCAGTTTATCCTCCAGCAGGGGCCCCTACAATGAGCAGTTCTTC	CASSLSSSRGPYNEQFF
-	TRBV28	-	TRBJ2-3	TGTGCCAGCAGTTTAGGGTCCGGGAGCACAGATACGCAGTATTTT	CASSLGSGSTDTQYF
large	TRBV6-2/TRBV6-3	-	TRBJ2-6	TGTGCCAGCAGGCCGGGAGCCCAGAACTCTGGGGCCAACGTCCTGACTTTC	CASRPGAQNSGANVLTF
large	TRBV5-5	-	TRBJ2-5	TGTGCCAGCAGCTTACCCGGGAAAGAGACCCAGTACTTC	CASSLPGKETQYF
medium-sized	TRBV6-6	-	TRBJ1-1	TGTGCCAGCAGTCCGACCGGGTCGAACACTGAAGCTTTCTTT	CASSPTGSNTEAFF
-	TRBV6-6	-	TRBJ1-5	TGTGCCAGCAGTTACTCGACCTCGGGGCAGCCCCAGCATTTT	CASSYSTSGQPQHF
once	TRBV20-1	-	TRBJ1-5	TGCAGTGCTAGACCAGATAGGGGGGCTGGTCAGCCCCAGCATTTT	CSARPDRGAGQPQHF
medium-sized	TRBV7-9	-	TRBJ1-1	TGTGCCAGCAGCCGCCTAAGGACTGAAGCTTTCTTT	CASSRLRTEAFF
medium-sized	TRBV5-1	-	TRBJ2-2	TGCGCCAGCAGCTACGCCGGGGAGCTGTTTTTT	CASSYAGELFF
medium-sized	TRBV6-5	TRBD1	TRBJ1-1	TGTGCCAGCAGTTACGGGACAGGGTGGGATGCTTTCTTT	CASSYGTGWDAFF
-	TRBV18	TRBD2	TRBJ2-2	TGTGCCACCTACCCCCCCCTAGCGGGGATTAACACCAAGGAGCTGTTTTTT	CATYPPLAGINTKELFF
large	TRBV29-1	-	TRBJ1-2	TGCAGCGTTGAAGGACCGAAGACGGAGGGTTACGGCTACACCTTC	CSVEGPKTEGYGYTF
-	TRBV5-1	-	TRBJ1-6	TGCGCCAGCAGCTTGGCCTACAGGGATGGGAATTCACCCCTCCACTTT	CASSLAYRDGNSPLHF
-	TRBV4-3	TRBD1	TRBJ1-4	TGCGCCAGCAGCCCAGGACAGGTTAATGAAAAACTGTTTTTT	CASSPGQVNEKLFF
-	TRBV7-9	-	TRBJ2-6	TGTGCCAGCAGCTTTGGCAGCTCTGGGGCCAACGTCCTGACTTTC	CASSFGSSGANVLTF
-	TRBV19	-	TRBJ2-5	TGTGCCAGTAGTATAGAGTACGTGGGGGTCTGGTACTTC	CASSIEYVGVWYF